This TCR beta chain was found in a study of Tregs in tolerant kidney transplant recipients. The protocol was immunoSEQ multiplex PCR, while the TCRdb copy is restricted to in-frame clones and leaves out a portion. The table lists about 94,000 clones, 93% of them singletons. The CDR3 sequence is 14 residues long. Germline V lookup: CDR1 SGHVS, CDR2 FNYEAQ. The ends were cut back, 6 bases at V and 2 bases at J, with 14 bases in the middle. Thawed PBMCs were FACS-sorted into unstimulated CD4+CD25+CD127- regulatory T cells, CD4+CD25- non-regulatory cells, CD4 and CD8 cells. This specimen consisted of CD4+ T cells from blood, obtained before the transplant. The TCR was taken from a human donor who received a combined kidney and bone marrow transplant. The chain carries TRBV7-6 and TRBJ2-7; tentative D call: TRBD1 (6 bases). CDR3 amino acids: CASSSHRVPYEQYF. Written as DNA, the CDR3 is TGTGCCAGCAGTTCACACAGGGTACCCTACGAGCAGTACTTC.